One and the same sample provided the 24 T cell receptor beta chains below, sequenced in a study of control samples from healthy donors and cancer patients. The data were produced by immunoSEQ multiplex PCR, yet TCRdb's version contains in-frame clones alone and is incomplete. The sample shows 150,000 to 200,000 clones, roughly 89% of them seen only once. Material for sequencing was blood. The receptors stem from a woman in her 30s in good health.

The rearrangement links TRBV7-2 to TRBJ2-3, with 11 bases identical to TRBD2. CDR3 size: 15 residues. Germline V gene data show CDR1 as SGHTA and CDR2 as FQGNSA. Unmatched junction bases numbered 4, after V lost 1 base and J lost 7 bases. The CDR3 DNA reads TGTGCCAGCAGCTTAGACGGACTAGCGGGTAATACGCAGTATTTT. The encoded protein is CASSLDGLAGNTQYF.

This sequence joins TRBV4-1 and TRBJ2-2; 9 nucleotides match TRBD1. Per germline, CDR1 MGHRA and CDR2 YSYEKL. The CDR3 is 15 amino acids. Unmatched junction bases numbered 3, after V lost 2 bases and J lost 5 bases. In DNA form, the CDR3 reads TGCGCCAGCAGCCAAACAGGGGGCTGGACCGGGGAGCTGTTTTTT. This gives the protein CASSQTGGWTGELFF.

The chain uses TRBV29-1 and TRBJ1-2; D is perhaps TRBD1 (5 bases). The CDR3 has 12 amino acids. Germline CDR1 and CDR2: SQVTM and ANQGSEA. Trimming took 7 bases from V and 5 from J, leaving 14 bases between them. CDR3 amino acids: CSAEGLGYGYTF. The CDR3 DNA reads TGCAGCGCCGAGGGGTTGGGGTATGGCTACACCTTC.

This chain links TRBV7-9 with TRBJ1-3; D may be TRBD1 (5 bases). The CDR3 has 15 amino acids. Looked up from germline, CDR1 is SEHNR and CDR2 is FQNEAQ (reference sequence). V was clipped by 1 base and J by 2 bases, with 9 bases between them. The CDR3: CASSLGQGAGNTIYF. In DNA, the CDR3 is TGTGCCAGCAGCTTAGGCCAGGGAGCTGGAAACACCATATATTTT.

The rearrangement joins TRBV4-3 to TRBJ1-2; D is undetermined. V was cut by 1 base and J by 0 bases, with 6 bases left in between. The CDR3 contains 14 residues. Germline V CDR1 and CDR2: LGHNA, YSLEER. CDR3 sequence (DNA): TGCGCCAGCAGCCAAGGGGAGTCTAACTATGGCTACACCTTC. This encodes CASSQGESNYGYTF.

The chain has TRBV29-1 and TRBJ2-5, with D uncertain. The germline V gene encodes CDR1 SQVTM and CDR2 ANQGSEA. The ends were cut back, 4 bases at V and 4 bases at J, with 7 bases in the middle. The CDR3 length is 11 residues. The CDR3 loop reads CSVAVGETQYF. The CDR3 region has the DNA TGCAGCGTTGCGGTCGGAGAGACCCAGTACTTC.

This clone was detected only a few times. The chain links TRBV7-6 to TRBJ2-2, with TRBD1 matching over 8 bases. CDR3 size: 15 residues. In germline, CDR1 is SGHVS, CDR2 FNYEAQ. V was pared by 4 bases and J by 1 base, with 2 bases of the junction left unmatched. The CDR3 reads CASSWTGRNTGELFF. As DNA, the CDR3 is TGTGCCAGCAGCTGGACAGGGAGGAACACCGGGGAGCTGTTTTTT.

The chain is built from TRBV7-9 and TRBJ2-5; D gene unclear. V gave up 2 bases and J gave up 0 bases, with 4 bases separating them. CDR1 is SEHNR, CDR2 FQNEAQ, per germline (reference sequence). This CDR3 has 13 amino acids. In DNA, the CDR3 is TGTGCCAGCAGCTTACTCTACCAAGAGACCCAGTACTTC. Protein: CASSLLYQETQYF.

The gene calls are TRBV6-4 and TRBJ2-2, with 7 bases aligning to TRBD2. V was clipped by 5 bases and J by 4 bases; unmatched bases: 4. CDR1 is MRHNA and CDR2 is SNTAGT in the germline V gene. The CDR3 extends over 14 amino acids. DNA of the CDR3: TGTGCCAGCAGTTCCGGGGAGGGCACCGGGGAGCTGTTTTTT. This sequence encodes CASSSGEGTGELFF.

This clone was seen more than once but under ten times. The CDR3 coding sequence is TGTGCCAGCAGCCAGTTCGGGCTAGCGGGGGGGAACACCGGGGAGCTGTTTTTT. This translates into CASSQFGLAGGNTGELFF. The V call is TRBV27, the J call TRBJ2-2, with TRBD2 matching 11 bases. V shed 6 bases and J 1 base; nucleotides not matched to a gene: 10. Germline CDR1 MNHEY, CDR2 SMNVEV (reference sequence). The CDR3 contains 18 residues.

This clone was picked up a small number of times. This sequence joins TRBV4-3 and TRBJ1-2; possibly TRBD1 for D (5 bases). The CDR3 covers 14 residues. With 0 bases removed from V and 5 bases from J, the gap between germline ends came to 10 bases. Looked up from germline, CDR1 is LGHNA and CDR2 is YSLEER. CDR3 in DNA: TGCGCCAGCAGCCAAGAGGGGGGGAGGTATGGCTACACCTTC. Translation: CASSQEGGRYGYTF.

The J gene is TRBJ1-2, the V gene TRBV7-2; 7 positions match TRBD1. CDR1 and CDR2 from the germline V gene are SGHTA and FQGNSA. There are 13 residues in the CDR3. V dropped 3 bases and J dropped 4; count of bases not matched to a gene: 2. DNA of the CDR3: TGTGCCAGCAGCTTGACAGGGATCTATGGCTACACCTTC. Encoded protein: CASSLTGIYGYTF.

V and J are TRBV11-2 and TRBJ2-7, with 8 bases aligning to TRBD2. Germline V gene sequence: CDR1 SGHAT, CDR2 FQNNGV. This CDR3 region has 15 residues. After removal of 1 base from V and 1 base from J, the junction contained 3 bases not matched to a gene. In nucleotides, the CDR3 is TGTGCCAGCAGCTTAGTCGGACTAGCTTCCTACGAGCAGTACTTC. Translating gives CASSLVGLASYEQYF.

As regards this clone: Other nucleotide sequences from this sample produce the same CDR3. The chain uses TRBV5-1 and TRBJ2-2; weak D call: TRBD1 (6 bases). Germline values: CDR1 SGHRS, CDR2 YFSETQ. This CDR3 spans 14 amino acids. V lost 5 bases and J lost 2, with 10 bases in between. The CDR3 sequence is CASSRDTNTGELFF. The CDR3 coding sequence is TGCGCCAGCAGTAGGGACACAAACACCGGGGAGCTGTTTTTT.

V usage is TRBV7-9 and J usage is TRBJ1-4; D is perhaps TRBD1 (5 bases). Trimming cost V 5 bases and J 5 bases, with 15 bases left between them. The V gene's germline CDR1 is SEHNR and CDR2 FQNEAQ (reference sequence). The CDR3 spans 15 residues. The CDR3 spells CASSRPSGRNEKLFF. The CDR3, as DNA: TGTGCCAGCAGCAGACCCTCGGGACGGAATGAAAAACTGTTTTTT.

The rearrangement joins TRBV5-1 to TRBJ1-6, with D unclear. CDR3 length equals 12 residues. Germline V lookup: CDR1 SGHRS, CDR2 YFSETQ. The V end lost 2 bases, the J end lost 7 bases, and 4 bases lay between the germline ends. CDR3 bases: TGCGCCAGCAGCTTTGGGAATTCACCCCTCCACTTT. It is translated as CASSFGNSPLHF. Combining the CDR3 with reference TRBV5-1 and TRBJ1-6 gives the whole variable domain KAGVTQTPRYLIKTRGQQVTLSCSPISGHRSVSWYQQTPGQGLQFLFEYFSETQRNKGNFPGRFSGRQFSNSRSEMNVSTLELGDSALYLCASSFGNSPLHFGNGTRLTVT.

The chain joins TRBV2 to TRBJ2-3; 9 nucleotides align to TRBD2. The CDR3 loop spans 15 amino acids. V was pared by 5 bases and J by 1 base, with 4 bases of the junction left unmatched. Germline V gene data show CDR1 as SNHLY and CDR2 as FYNNEI. The CDR3 spells CASSLAGWGTDTQYF. As DNA, the CDR3 is TGTGCCAGCAGTCTAGCGGGATGGGGCACAGATACGCAGTATTTT.

The chain joins TRBV6-2 or TRBV6-3 to TRBJ2-3; 12 bases match TRBD1. J gave up 9 bases and V 0 bases, and 1 base lay outside the gene matches. The CDR3 has 14 residues. The germline CDR1 and CDR2 sequences are MNHEY and SVGEGT. The CDR3, as DNA: TGTGCCAGCAGTTACTCGGGACAGGGGGCGACGCAGTATTTT. This encodes CASSYSGQGATQYF.

This chain connects TRBV27 to TRBJ2-5; 7 bases match TRBD1. V gave up 4 bases and J gave up 1 base; unmatched junction bases: 6. This CDR3 region has 15 residues. Germline-derived CDR1 and CDR2 are MNHEY and SMNVEV (reference sequence). CDR3: CASSSQNRGQETQYF. The CDR3 DNA reads TGTGCCAGCAGTTCCCAAAACAGGGGCCAAGAGACCCAGTACTTC.

CDR3 in amino acids: CATSRTGRDSPLHF. The CDR3 DNA sequence: TGTGCCACCAGCAGGACAGGTCGGGATTCACCCCTCCACTTT. The chain couples TRBV15 to TRBJ1-6; TRBD1 might be the D (6 bases). CDR1 is LNHNV, CDR2 YYDKDF, per germline (reference sequence). Trimming left V 3 bases short and J 8 bases short, with 11 bases between. The CDR3 covers 14 residues.

The chain couples TRBV5-4 to TRBJ2-2; 15 nucleotides agree with TRBD2. This CDR3 has 16 amino acids. Trimming took 3 bases from V and 6 from J; bases not matched to a gene: 3. Looked up from germline, CDR1 is SGHNT and CDR2 is YYREEE (reference sequence). CDR3 amino acids: CASSSGTSGRPGELFF. CDR3 DNA sequence: TGTGCCAGCAGCTCCGGGACTAGCGGGAGGCCCGGGGAGCTGTTTTTT.

For this clone: Other nucleotide sequences in the sample specify the same CDR3. The chain is built from TRBV18 and TRBJ1-6; 8 bases align to TRBD1. V was pared by 3 bases and J by 7 bases, with 2 bases of the junction left unmatched. CDR1 and CDR2 from the germline V gene are KGHSH and LQKENI. This CDR3 is 14 amino acids long. This CDR3 reads CASSPGQGNSPLHF. The CDR3 DNA sequence: TGTGCCAGCTCACCCGGACAGGGAAATTCACCCCTCCACTTT. The full variable domain, completed using reference TRBV18 and TRBJ1-6, is NAGVMQNPRHLVRRRGQEARLRCSPMKGHSHVYWYRQLPEEGLKFMVYLQKENIIDESGMPKERFSAEFPKEGPSILRIQQVVRGDSAAYFCASSPGQGNSPLHFGNGTRLTVT.

Details on this clone: The same CDR3 also results from other DNA sequences found in this sample. This chain uses TRBV28 with TRBJ2-3; D uncertain. The ends were cut back, 3 bases at V and 1 base at J, with 5 bases in the middle. The CDR3 runs 13 residues. Per the germline V gene, CDR1 is MDHEN and CDR2 is SYDVKM. CDR3 amino acids: CASSLGGTDTQYF. DNA for the CDR3: TGTGCCAGCAGTTTGGGCGGCACAGATACGCAGTATTTT.

The V and J genes are TRBV7-9 and TRBJ1-5, with 10 bases matching TRBD1. The V gene's germline CDR1 is SEHNR and CDR2 FQNEAQ (reference sequence). After removal of 5 bases from V and 5 bases from J, the junction contained 6 bases not matched to a gene. The CDR3 contains 15 residues. The DNA for the CDR3 is TGTGCCAGCAGCGCGGACAGGGGGTCTTATCAGCCCCAGCATTTT. It codes for CASSADRGSYQPQHF.